These T cell receptor beta chains were read from a single sample in a study of shared clonotypes between healthy human individuals. Assay used: immunoSEQ multiplex PCR; TCRdb lists only in-frame clones, some missing. The sample consists of about 2.4 million clones, approximately 93% of them appearing once. Specimen: naive CD4+ T cells from PBMCs. The receptors derive from a man aged 18 to 30 in good health. Some clones in this sample may be carry-over from other donors' samples. Both conserved end residues are trimmed from each CDR3.

V gene	J gene	CDR3 protein
TRBV7-2	TRBJ1-2	ASSLLPRAEPYGYT
TRBV11-3	TRBJ2-2	ASSVSLAGVHGVTGELF
TRBV7-9	TRBJ1-1	ASSPPLRVLNTEAF
TRBV6-5	TRBJ1-3	ASSVVQGSGNTIY
TRBV5-6	TRBJ1-2	ASSEAGDYGYT
TRBV6-1	TRBJ2-7	ASRSLDRSSYEQY
TRBV19	TRBJ1-5	ASSPGQGSNQPQH
TRBV19	TRBJ2-7	ASSIEGGIVAERRQY
TRBV28	TRBJ1-2	ASEGRGDYGYT
TRBV7-3	TRBJ2-1	ASSLTAGEPNEQF
TRBV28	TRBJ1-3	ASSSNTIY
TRBV5-5	TRBJ2-7	ASSLGFGEGASSYEQY
TRBV21-1	TRBJ2-1	ASSPKLGRSRSYNEQF
TRBV28	TRBJ1-5	ASSSGQLYQPQH
TRBV28	TRBJ2-7	ASSLGGSYEQY
TRBV7-3	TRBJ1-1	ASSRTGTGGTEAF
TRBV5-1	TRBJ1-1	ASSLEAVNTEAF
TRBV5-8	TRBJ2-6	ASSLLLSGANVLT